The text below deals with one T cell receptor beta chain. The record originates from a study of T cells in Graves' hyperthyroidism and ophthalmopathy. Study-level information: Once the initial diagnosis was made, peripheral blood was obtained before any treatment.

CDR3 size: 15 residues. Germline CDR1 and CDR2: DFQATT and SNEGSKA (reference sequence). V gave up 1 base and J gave up 6 bases; unmatched junction bases: 9. Regions amplified from RNA transcripts were the TCR beta CDR3 regions. TCR CDR3 regions were first amplified by RT-PCR with HTBI primers. TCRdb passed the multiplex PCR reads through MiXCR, listing each CDR3 protein once. The sample has 300,000 to 400,000 distinct CDR3 sequences; less than 15% are singletons. Hyperthyroidism of Graves' type that showed no ophthalmopathy progression within 18 months was stable. Hyperthyroidism, newly diagnosed and lasting under 2 months, affected patients aged 18 to 65. PBMCs were collected from an approximately 10 ml volume of fresh peripheral blood.

The chain couples TRBV20-1 to TRBJ2-7, with TRBD2 matching over 10 bases. This receptor was taken from a woman aged 18-29 years with Graves' hyperthyroidism. The sample comprised blood. This chain's CDR3 is CSARAPGLATSEQYF. CDR3 DNA sequence: TGCAGTGCTAGAGCGCCGGGACTAGCGACGAGCGAGCAGTACTTC.